This is a list of T cell receptor beta chains from one sample in a study of blood T cell repertoires in COVID-19. Sequencing was performed with immunoSEQ multiplex PCR; in TCRdb, only in-frame clones are kept and a portion is missing. The sample contains some 170,000 clones, about 81% of which appear only once. Specimen: peripheral blood. The receptor set was obtained from a human donor in a cohort sampled during active COVID-19. Each CDR3 is given with its conserved first and last residue. The order of the fields is V gene, J gene, clone size, D gene, CDR3 protein, CDR3 DNA. A D gene is named only where the DNA matches it firmly. Size values are once, few and many counts, or a class for expanded clones, and some rows have none.

V gene: TRBV6-5; J gene: TRBJ1-6; clone size: .; D gene: TRBD1; CDR3 protein: CASRSRQGNSPLHF; CDR3 DNA: TGTGCCAGCAGATCCCGACAGGGGAATTCACCCCTCCACTTT
V gene: TRBV18; J gene: TRBJ2-1; clone size: .; D gene: .; CDR3 protein: CASSGAPGLPINEQFF; CDR3 DNA: TGTGCCAGCTCCGGGGCCCCGGGACTCCCGATAAATGAGCAGTTCTTC
V gene: TRBV6-5; J gene: TRBJ2-7; clone size: .; D gene: .; CDR3 protein: CASSFGTPRHYEQYF; CDR3 DNA: TGTGCCAGCAGTTTCGGGACTCCACGACACTACGAGCAGTACTTC
V gene: TRBV12-5; J gene: TRBJ2-7; clone size: .; D gene: .; CDR3 protein: CASGFPGGNEQYF; CDR3 DNA: TGTGCTAGTGGTTTTCCCGGCGGCAACGAGCAGTACTTC
V gene: TRBV9; J gene: TRBJ2-1; clone size: .; D gene: TRBD2; CDR3 protein: CASSVDGGGPSEQFF; CDR3 DNA: TGTGCCAGCAGCGTAGATGGGGGAGGGCCATCTGAGCAGTTCTTC
V gene: TRBV30; J gene: TRBJ1-2; clone size: .; D gene: .; CDR3 protein: CAWSAFYGYTF; CDR3 DNA: TGTGCCTGGAGTGCCTTCTATGGCTACACCTTC
V gene: TRBV10-3; J gene: TRBJ1-5; clone size: .; D gene: .; CDR3 protein: CAISSGTPNQPQHF; CDR3 DNA: TGTGCCATCAGTTCTGGGACACCGAATCAGCCCCAGCATTTT
V gene: TRBV4-3; J gene: TRBJ1-2; clone size: .; D gene: TRBD1; CDR3 protein: CASSQWTGDNYGYTF; CDR3 DNA: TGCGCCAGCAGTCAGTGGACAGGCGATAACTATGGCTACACCTTC
V gene: TRBV14; J gene: TRBJ1-3; clone size: .; D gene: .; CDR3 protein: CASSQQGFGNTIYF; CDR3 DNA: TGTGCCAGCAGCCAACAGGGTTTTGGAAACACCATATATTTT
V gene: TRBV7-7; J gene: TRBJ2-5; clone size: .; D gene: .; CDR3 protein: CASSLAGRVKETQYF; CDR3 DNA: TGTGCCAGCAGCTTAGCGGGCAGGGTAAAAGAGACCCAGTACTTC
V gene: TRBV24-1; J gene: TRBJ2-3; clone size: .; D gene: .; CDR3 protein: CATSATSMGGTDTQYF; CDR3 DNA: TGTGCCACCAGTGCGACTAGTATGGGGGGAACAGATACGCAGTATTTT
V gene: TRBV19; J gene: TRBJ1-1; clone size: .; D gene: .; CDR3 protein: CASSTGGQNTEAFF; CDR3 DNA: TGTGCCAGTAGTACCGGGGGGCAGAACACTGAAGCTTTCTTT
V gene: TRBV28; J gene: TRBJ1-2; clone size: .; D gene: .; CDR3 protein: CASTSRVAGYTF; CDR3 DNA: TGTGCCAGCACATCCAGGGTTGCTGGCTACACCTTC
V gene: TRBV30; J gene: TRBJ1-6; clone size: .; D gene: .; CDR3 protein: CALTVMNSPLHF; CDR3 DNA: TGTGCCTTGACAGTCATGAATTCACCCCTCCACTTT
V gene: TRBV2; J gene: TRBJ2-7; clone size: .; D gene: .; CDR3 protein: CASTGEGFGEQYF; CDR3 DNA: TGTGCCAGCACCGGAGAGGGATTCGGCGAGCAGTACTTC
V gene: TRBV9; J gene: TRBJ2-1; clone size: .; D gene: TRBD2; CDR3 protein: CASSPQTGLGVSYNEQFF; CDR3 DNA: TGTGCCAGCAGCCCTCAAACCGGACTAGGGGTCTCCTACAATGAGCAGTTCTTC
V gene: TRBV7-9; J gene: TRBJ1-4; clone size: .; D gene: TRBD1; CDR3 protein: CASSSVGQDEKLFF; CDR3 DNA: TGTGCCAGCAGCTCCGTGGGACAGGATGAAAAACTGTTTTTT
V gene: TRBV5-6; J gene: TRBJ2-4; clone size: .; D gene: TRBD1; CDR3 protein: CASSLLTGDKNIQYF; CDR3 DNA: TGTGCCAGCAGCTTATTGACAGGGGACAAAAACATTCAGTACTTC
V gene: TRBV28; J gene: TRBJ2-5; clone size: .; D gene: TRBD1; CDR3 protein: CASSLITGGETQYF; CDR3 DNA: TGTGCCAGCAGTTTAATAACAGGGGGGGAGACCCAGTACTTC
V gene: TRBV27; J gene: TRBJ1-2; clone size: .; D gene: TRBD1; CDR3 protein: CATSRGDGYTF; CDR3 DNA: TGTGCCACCTCCAGGGGGGATGGCTACACCTTC
V gene: TRBV20-1; J gene: TRBJ1-3; clone size: .; D gene: .; CDR3 protein: CSASAIGNTIYF; CDR3 DNA: TGCAGTGCTAGTGCCATCGGAAACACCATATATTTT
V gene: TRBV27; J gene: TRBJ2-1; clone size: .; D gene: .; CDR3 protein: CASSLLLTRSGNEQFF; CDR3 DNA: TGTGCCAGCAGTTTGCTCCTGACGCGGTCGGGCAATGAGCAGTTCTTC
V gene: TRBV14; J gene: TRBJ1-2; clone size: .; D gene: TRBD1; CDR3 protein: CASSPTGPLTGYTF; CDR3 DNA: TGTGCCAGCAGTCCGACAGGGCCCCTAACTGGCTACACCTTC
V gene: TRBV5-4; J gene: TRBJ2-7; clone size: .; D gene: TRBD1; CDR3 protein: CASSYGQAYEQYF; CDR3 DNA: TGTGCCAGCAGTTACGGACAGGCCTACGAGCAGTACTTC
V gene: TRBV6-2/TRBV6-3; J gene: TRBJ2-2; clone size: .; D gene: TRBD2; CDR3 protein: CASSYPGLAINTGELFF; CDR3 DNA: TGTGCCAGCAGTTACCCCGGACTAGCGATTAACACCGGGGAGCTGTTTTTT
V gene: TRBV7-2; J gene: TRBJ2-5; clone size: once; D gene: .; CDR3 protein: CASSSHLRKGRTQETQYF; CDR3 DNA: TGTGCCAGCAGCTCCCATCTGAGGAAGGGGAGGACCCAAGAGACCCAGTACTTC
V gene: TRBV15; J gene: TRBJ1-6; clone size: medium-sized; D gene: TRBD1; CDR3 protein: CATSRARDSNSPLHF; CDR3 DNA: TGTGCCACCAGCAGAGCTCGGGACAGCAATTCACCCCTCCACTTT
V gene: TRBV27; J gene: TRBJ1-6; clone size: few; D gene: .; CDR3 protein: CASSYTGESPLHF; CDR3 DNA: TGTGCCAGCAGTTACACCGGGGAATCACCCCTCCACTTT
V gene: TRBV5-6; J gene: TRBJ2-1; clone size: .; D gene: TRBD1; CDR3 protein: CASSSRTGWGNEQFF; CDR3 DNA: TGTGCCAGCAGCTCACGGACAGGGTGGGGGAATGAGCAGTTCTTC
V gene: TRBV7-8; J gene: TRBJ1-2; clone size: .; D gene: .; CDR3 protein: CASSLAIGREDGYTF; CDR3 DNA: TGTGCCAGCAGCTTGGCAATCGGGAGAGAAGACGGCTACACCTTC
V gene: TRBV14; J gene: TRBJ2-6; clone size: .; D gene: .; CDR3 protein: CASSQLGTGPANVLTF; CDR3 DNA: TGTGCCAGCAGCCAACTTGGGACTGGCCCGGCCAACGTCCTGACTTTC
V gene: TRBV5-4; J gene: TRBJ1-6; clone size: .; D gene: TRBD1; CDR3 protein: CAVRGQTYNSPLHF; CDR3 DNA: TGTGCCGTCAGGGGGCAGACCTATAATTCACCCCTCCACTTT
V gene: TRBV19; J gene: TRBJ1-1; clone size: .; D gene: .; CDR3 protein: CASRVHGNTEAFF; CDR3 DNA: TGTGCCAGTAGGGTGCACGGGAACACTGAAGCTTTCTTT
V gene: TRBV7-7; J gene: TRBJ2-5; clone size: many; D gene: .; CDR3 protein: CASSLVGGYQETQYF; CDR3 DNA: TGTGCCAGCAGCTTAGTTGGCGGGTATCAAGAGACCCAGTACTTC
V gene: TRBV19; J gene: TRBJ2-6; clone size: .; D gene: .; CDR3 protein: CASSIGAGKSSGANVLTF; CDR3 DNA: TGTGCCAGTAGTATAGGGGCAGGGAAGTCCTCTGGGGCCAACGTCCTGACTTTC
V gene: TRBV19; J gene: TRBJ1-1; clone size: few; D gene: .; CDR3 protein: CASSSGDEFHEAFF; CDR3 DNA: TGTGCCAGTAGTAGCGGCGATGAGTTTCATGAAGCTTTCTTT
V gene: TRBV7-9; J gene: TRBJ2-7; clone size: .; D gene: .; CDR3 protein: CASSPERYEQYF; CDR3 DNA: TGTGCCAGCAGCCCCGAGCGCTACGAGCAGTACTTC
V gene: TRBV3-1/TRBV3-2; J gene: TRBJ1-3; clone size: once; D gene: TRBD1; CDR3 protein: CASSQNPGQGNTIYF; CDR3 DNA: TGTGCCAGCAGCCAAAACCCGGGACAGGGAAACACCATATATTTT
V gene: TRBV11-2; J gene: TRBJ2-1; clone size: .; D gene: .; CDR3 protein: CASSPSHEQFF; CDR3 DNA: TGTGCCAGCAGCCCTAGTCATGAGCAGTTCTTC
V gene: TRBV3-1/TRBV3-2; J gene: TRBJ2-5; clone size: .; D gene: .; CDR3 protein: CASIKRGGGGETQYF; CDR3 DNA: TGTGCCAGCATCAAAAGGGGGGGTGGTGGGGAGACCCAGTACTTC
V gene: TRBV9; J gene: TRBJ2-5; clone size: .; D gene: .; CDR3 protein: CASSVTPQGSQETQYF; CDR3 DNA: TGTGCCAGCAGCGTGACTCCACAGGGATCTCAAGAGACCCAGTACTTC
V gene: TRBV5-6; J gene: TRBJ2-5; clone size: .; D gene: .; CDR3 protein: CASSLGLDVQETQYF; CDR3 DNA: TGTGCCAGCAGCTTGGGACTAGATGTCCAAGAGACCCAGTACTTC
V gene: TRBV21-1; J gene: TRBJ2-1; clone size: once; D gene: .; CDR3 protein: CASSKAGHIYNEQFF; CDR3 DNA: TGTGCCAGCAGCAAAGCGGGACACATATACAATGAGCAGTTCTTC
V gene: TRBV7-2; J gene: TRBJ1-1; clone size: .; D gene: .; CDR3 protein: CASSSPSSGLNTEAFF; CDR3 DNA: TGTGCCAGCAGCTCCCCCTCCTCGGGTCTGAACACTGAAGCTTTCTTT
V gene: TRBV7-2; J gene: TRBJ1-2; clone size: .; D gene: TRBD1; CDR3 protein: CASRLRDRGRDGYTF; CDR3 DNA: TGTGCCAGCAGACTCCGGGACAGGGGGCGTGATGGCTACACCTTC
V gene: TRBV6-4; J gene: TRBJ1-1; clone size: .; D gene: .; CDR3 protein: CASSDSDRNTEAFF; CDR3 DNA: TGTGCCAGCAGTGATTCCGACAGGAACACTGAAGCTTTCTTT
V gene: TRBV11-3; J gene: TRBJ2-7; clone size: .; D gene: TRBD2; CDR3 protein: CASSLLAGRFF; CDR3 DNA: TGTGCCAGCAGCTTACTAGCGGGAAGATTCTTC
V gene: TRBV18; J gene: TRBJ1-3; clone size: .; D gene: .; CDR3 protein: CASSEYSGDLSGNTIYF; CDR3 DNA: TGTGCCAGCTCAGAATACAGCGGGGACCTCTCTGGAAACACCATATATTTT
V gene: TRBV11-2; J gene: TRBJ1-3; clone size: .; D gene: .; CDR3 protein: CASSFRGNTIYF; CDR3 DNA: TGTGCCAGCAGCTTCAGAGGAAACACCATATATTTT
V gene: TRBV10-3; J gene: TRBJ1-1; clone size: .; D gene: .; CDR3 protein: CAISESKGAVTEAFF; CDR3 DNA: TGTGCCATCAGTGAGTCGAAGGGAGCGGTTACTGAAGCTTTCTTT
V gene: TRBV7-2; J gene: TRBJ2-3; clone size: .; D gene: .; CDR3 protein: CASSLANGDTQYF; CDR3 DNA: TGTGCCAGCAGCTTGGCCAATGGAGATACGCAGTATTTT
V gene: TRBV6-6; J gene: TRBJ2-7; clone size: once; D gene: TRBD1; CDR3 protein: CASSYGQAFLEQYF; CDR3 DNA: TGTGCCAGCAGTTATGGACAGGCCTTTCTGGAGCAGTACTTC
V gene: TRBV7-2; J gene: TRBJ2-7; clone size: .; D gene: .; CDR3 protein: CASSLADFYEQYF; CDR3 DNA: TGTGCCAGCAGCTTAGCGGACTTCTACGAGCAGTACTTC
V gene: TRBV7-3; J gene: TRBJ1-2; clone size: .; D gene: TRBD1; CDR3 protein: CASSPTGGEFNGYTF; CDR3 DNA: TGTGCCAGCAGTCCAACAGGGGGCGAGTTCAATGGCTACACCTTC
V gene: TRBV24-1; J gene: TRBJ1-2; clone size: .; D gene: TRBD1; CDR3 protein: CATSGQGANYGYTF; CDR3 DNA: TGTGCCACCAGCGGACAGGGGGCGAACTATGGCTACACCTTC
V gene: TRBV7-2; J gene: TRBJ2-7; clone size: .; D gene: TRBD1; CDR3 protein: CASSSRTGRNEQYF; CDR3 DNA: TGTGCCAGCAGCTCTAGGACAGGTCGCAACGAGCAGTACTTC
V gene: TRBV9; J gene: TRBJ1-6; clone size: .; D gene: .; CDR3 protein: CASSVGQDNSLLHF; CDR3 DNA: TGTGCCAGCAGCGTGGGGCAGGATAATTCACTCCTCCACTTT
V gene: TRBV19; J gene: TRBJ1-2; clone size: .; D gene: TRBD1; CDR3 protein: CASSIQRGQGTNYGYTF; CDR3 DNA: TGTGCCAGTAGTATCCAGAGGGGACAGGGGACCAACTATGGCTACACCTTC
V gene: TRBV18; J gene: TRBJ1-1; clone size: .; D gene: .; CDR3 protein: CASSPPRGSGNGPEAFF; CDR3 DNA: TGTGCCAGCTCACCTCCGCGGGGGTCCGGAAATGGTCCTGAAGCTTTCTTT